This T cell receptor (beta chain) originates from a study of T cells in Graves' hyperthyroidism and ophthalmopathy. Study at large: Peripheral blood samples were taken at initial diagnosis, prior to any treatment.

Whole-study results and caveats: Stable hyperthyroidism was told apart from ophthalmopathy by a model built on 13 V-J features.

Orbital computed tomography and thyroid ultrasound, together with serum TRAb and thyroxine and clinical symptoms, were used for diagnoses. The source of the PBMCs was roughly 10 ml of fresh peripheral blood. In germline, CDR1 is MNHEY, CDR2 SMNVEV (reference sequence). Between the trimmed V and J ends, which lost 6 bases and 4 bases, there was a span of 12 bases. The CDR3 sequence is 14 residues long. The source material, RNA transcripts, was used to amplify TCR beta CDR3 regions. HTBI primers drove first-round RT-PCR of the TCR CDR3. TCRdb processed the multiplex PCR reads anew with MiXCR; each CDR3 protein has one entry. This sample has over 550,000 distinct CDR3 sequences, with roughly 17% found just once. Only a few counts were recorded for this clonotype. The target antigen is unknown.

The chain links TRBV27 to TRBJ2-2; D is perhaps TRBD1 or TRBD2 (5 bases each). Material: blood. This TCR came from a woman between 18 and 29 years old with Graves' hyperthyroidism. Written as DNA, the CDR3 is TGTGCCAGCAGCCGAGGGACGGGCACCGGGGAGCTGTTTTTT. This codes for CASSRGTGTGELFF.